Presented here are 5 T cell receptor beta chains from one specimen sequenced in a study of post-analysis software for immune sequencing data. Study-level points and caveats: When patients were compared with controls, about five TRBV segments were more frequent, TRBV5-6, TRBV5-1 and TRBV20-1 among them.

Each TCR beta cDNA library carried unique molecular identifiers. TCRdb analysed the PCR reads with MiXCR anew, one entry per CDR3 protein. The data hold about 200,000 distinct CDR3 sequences, with over 25% observed a single time. Their antigen targets remain unknown. The material sequenced was blood. These receptors were obtained from a girl aged 2 to 17 with multiple sclerosis.

This clonotype was recorded at least ten times. V usage is TRBV12-3 or TRBV12-4 and J usage is TRBJ2-1, with 7 bases matching TRBD2. The CDR3 runs 16 residues. Unmatched junction bases numbered 12, after V lost 5 bases and J lost 5 bases. CDR3 sequence (DNA): TGTGCCAGCAGTCCCCTTAGCGGGTCGAAAGACAATGAGCAGTTCTTC. Amino acids: CASSPLSGSKDNEQFF.

This clonotype came up many times. The genes are TRBV4-1 and TRBJ2-7; perhaps TRBD1 as D (5 bases). V was shortened by 6 bases and J by 7 bases, with 16 bases between the two germline ends. The CDR3 is made up of 13 amino acids. CDR1 and CDR2 from the germline V gene are MGHRA and YSYEKL. CDR3 in amino acids: CASRINPSGEQYF. Here the CDR3 DNA reads TGCGCCAGCAGGATAAACCCCTCAGGGGAGCAGTACTTC.

This clonotype has a handful of counts. Without the conserved terminal phenylalanine or tryptophan, this CDR3 likely stems from a read error. This rearrangement joins TRBV11-3 to TRBJ2-3; D unclear. V shed 1 base and J shed 5 bases, with 4 bases lying between them. This CDR3 spans 12 amino acids. Germline values: CDR1 SGHNT, CDR2 YENEEA. The CDR3 reads CASSLGEDTQYL. DNA of the CDR3: TGTGCCAGCAGCTTAGGCGAAGATACGCAGTATTTG.

With respect to this clonotype: Just one base apart from a much larger clone, this may be a read error. V gene TRBV5-4 combines with J gene TRBJ2-7; 7 nucleotides align to TRBD1. The V gene's germline CDR1 is SGHNT and CDR2 YYREEE (reference sequence). This CDR3 has 14 residues. CDR3 bases: TGTGCCTGCAGCCGGGACAGCAGCTCCTACGAGCAGTACTTC. Residues: CACSRDSSSYEQYF.

The chain combines TRBV28 with TRBJ2-1; D is possibly TRBD1 (7 bases). Germline CDR1 reads MDHEN; CDR2 reads SYDVKM. The CDR3 is made up of 14 amino acids. V was pared by 7 bases and J by 5 bases, with 15 bases between. The chain's CDR3 is CASTRGGGNNEQFF. The CDR3 DNA is TGTGCCAGCACCCGAGGAGGGGGCAACAATGAGCAGTTCTTC.